A selection of T cell receptor beta chains follows, all from one sample in a study of blood T cell repertoires in COVID-19. Produced via immunoSEQ multiplex PCR; TCRdb's table is partial and in-frame only. The sample yields some 140,000 clones, about three quarters seen once. Sequenced material: peripheral blood. The receptors originated from an elderly man with acute or convalescent COVID-19. The CDR3 runs from the conserved cysteine through the conserved F or W. A D gene is named only where the DNA matches it firmly. The listing skips clone size in some rows; elsewhere it reads once, few, many or a size class.

len	abundance	v_gene	j_gene	d_gene	CDR3aa	CDR3nt
18	.	TRBV27	TRBJ1-6	.	CASSFLLTGSSYNSPLHF	TGTGCCAGCAGTTTCCTTTTAACAGGTAGCTCCTATAATTCACCCCTCCACTTT
14	.	TRBV5-1	TRBJ2-2	.	CASSDILNTGELFF	TGCGCCAGCTCGGACATACTGAACACCGGGGAGCTGTTTTTT
14	.	TRBV9	TRBJ1-1	.	CASSVAGGGTEAFF	TGTGCCAGCAGCGTAGCTGGGGGGGGGACTGAAGCTTTCTTT
16	once	TRBV24-1	TRBJ2-1	.	CATSALTVSSYNEQFF	TGTGCCACCAGTGCCCTGACAGTGAGCTCCTACAATGAGCAGTTCTTC
15	few	TRBV3-1/TRBV3-2	TRBJ1-5	TRBD1	CASSRGTGKNQPQHF	TGTGCCAGCAGCCGCGGGACAGGGAAGAATCAGCCCCAGCATTTT
14	many	TRBV10-3	TRBJ2-7	.	CAISGGQDSYEQYF	TGTGCCATCAGTGGGGGCCAGGACAGCTACGAGCAGTACTTC
17	.	TRBV24-1	TRBJ2-2	TRBD1	CATSDFGGQGGTGELFF	TGTGCCACCAGTGATTTCGGGGGACAGGGGGGCACCGGGGAGCTGTTTTTT
13	.	TRBV18	TRBJ2-7	.	CASSPPGGSEQYF	TGTGCCAGCTCACCACCTGGAGGGAGCGAGCAGTACTTC
17	.	TRBV27	TRBJ2-3	TRBD1	CASSPVRQGARPDTQYF	TGTGCCAGCTCACCCGTCCGACAGGGGGCGCGTCCAGATACGCAGTATTTT
12	.	TRBV29-1	TRBJ2-7	.	CSVEGLSYEQYF	TGCAGCGTTGAGGGCCTCTCCTACGAGCAGTACTTC
15	.	TRBV4-1	TRBJ1-6	TRBD1	CASSQVVTGASPLHF	TGCGCCAGCAGCCAAGTGGTGACAGGGGCCTCACCCCTCCACTTT
19	.	TRBV4-3	TRBJ1-2	.	CASSLFYFLGGKGNYGYTF	TGCGCCAGCAGCCTTTTTTATTTCTTAGGGGGAAAAGGAAACTATGGCTACACCTTC
15	.	TRBV6-2/TRBV6-3	TRBJ2-5	.	CASSDRGINWETQYF	TGTGCCAGCAGTGACCGCGGAATAAATTGGGAGACCCAGTACTTC
14	.	TRBV9	TRBJ1-4	TRBD1	CASSVGQGGEKLFF	TGTGCCAGCAGCGTCGGACAGGGGGGCGAAAAACTGTTTTTT
12	.	TRBV3-1/TRBV3-2	TRBJ1-4	TRBD1	CAITDRGGKLFF	TGTGCCATCACGGACAGGGGGGGAAAACTGTTTTTT
14	few	TRBV2	TRBJ2-7	TRBD1	CASSPGTVLYEQYF	TGTGCCAGCAGTCCCGGGACAGTCCTCTACGAGCAGTACTTC
13	.	TRBV5-4	TRBJ2-1	TRBD1	CASSRTGGDEQFF	TGTGCCAGCAGCAGGACAGGGGGCGATGAGCAGTTCTTC
13	many	TRBV7-6	TRBJ2-7	TRBD1	CASSLGTGFEQYF	TGTGCCAGCAGCCTTGGGACAGGTTTCGAGCAGTACTTC
13	.	TRBV5-1	TRBJ1-5	TRBD1	CASSLGGGQPQHF	TGCGCCAGCAGCTTAGGGGGCGGTCAGCCCCAGCATTTT
14	.	TRBV11-2	TRBJ1-1	.	CASRGGGTNTEAFF	TGTGCCAGCAGGGGGGGTGGCACGAACACTGAAGCTTTCTTT
15	.	TRBV4-1	TRBJ1-6	.	CASSHLDRRNSPLHF	TGCGCCAGCAGTCACCTCGACAGAAGGAATTCACCCCTCCACTTT
13	.	TRBV15	TRBJ1-5	.	CATSRDLNQPQHF	TGTGCCACCAGCAGAGATCTAAATCAGCCCCAGCATTTT
13	.	TRBV7-2	TRBJ1-2	.	CASSLTYSYGYTF	TGTGCCAGCAGCTTGACATATTCCTATGGCTACACCTTC
14	few	TRBV11-3	TRBJ2-3	.	CASSSGISTDTQYF	TGTGCCAGCAGCTCAGGCATCTCCACAGATACGCAGTATTTT
15	.	TRBV3-1/TRBV3-2	TRBJ2-1	TRBD1	CASSQPDRANNEQFF	TGTGCCAGCAGCCAACCGGACAGGGCCAACAATGAGCAGTTCTTC
14	.	TRBV18	TRBJ2-7	TRBD1	CASSPGDRSYEQYF	TGTGCCAGCTCACCGGGGGACAGGTCCTACGAGCAGTACTTC
15	once	TRBV6-2/TRBV6-3	TRBJ1-6	.	CASSYERQATGALHF	TGTGCCAGCAGTTACGAGCGACAGGCTACTGGGGCCCTCCACTTT
17	.	TRBV2	TRBJ1-4	.	CASTRSGLGVDNEKLFF	TGTGCCAGCACCCGGTCAGGGCTAGGTGTCGATAATGAAAAACTGTTTTTT
14	.	TRBV28	TRBJ2-5	TRBD2	CASSFAGGGKTQYF	TGTGCCAGCAGCTTTGCCGGGGGGGGTAAGACCCAGTACTTC
15	once	TRBV7-2	TRBJ1-1	TRBD1	CASRLTGGGNTEAFF	TGTGCCAGCAGACTTACAGGGGGCGGGAACACTGAAGCTTTCTTT
16	.	TRBV4-3	TRBJ1-2	.	CASSQDYGQANYGYTF	TGCGCCAGCAGCCAAGATTACGGTCAGGCTAACTATGGCTACACCTTC
15	.	TRBV15	TRBJ2-3	TRBD2	CATLAGQRATDTQYF	TGTGCCACCCTAGCGGGACAGAGGGCCACAGATACGCAGTATTTT
17	.	TRBV2	TRBJ2-6	TRBD2	CASAREQDFSGANVLTF	TGTGCCAGCGCGCGGGAGCAGGATTTCTCTGGGGCCAACGTCCTGACTTTC
11	.	TRBV28	TRBJ1-2	.	CASRTSDGYTF	TGTGCCAGCAGAACAAGCGATGGCTACACCTTC
12	.	TRBV3-1/TRBV3-2	TRBJ1-6	.	CASSVQDSPLHF	TGTGCCAGCAGCGTACAAGATTCACCCCTCCACTTT
14	few	TRBV7-2	TRBJ2-3	TRBD1	CASSLRGGPDTQYF	TGTGCCAGCAGCTTGAGAGGGGGCCCAGATACGCAGTATTTT
14	.	TRBV6-5	TRBJ1-2	TRBD1	CASVTLQGPYGYTF	TGTGCCAGCGTCACCCTACAGGGGCCCTATGGCTACACCTTC
15	.	TRBV7-2	TRBJ1-2	.	CASSLGAHGSYGYTF	TGTGCCAGCAGCTTAGGGGCTCACGGTTCCTATGGCTACACCTTC
15	.	TRBV5-6	TRBJ1-1	TRBD1	CASSSGTGTNTEAFF	TGTGCCAGCAGCTCCGGGACAGGTACGAACACTGAAGCTTTCTTT
12	.	TRBV28	TRBJ2-1	TRBD2	CASRGAGGEQFF	TGTGCCAGCAGGGGAGCGGGGGGTGAGCAGTTCTTC
14	few	TRBV2	TRBJ2-1	TRBD1	CASSGGTGGNEQFF	TGTGCCAGCAGTGGGGGGACAGGGGGCAATGAGCAGTTCTTC
12	.	TRBV11-2	TRBJ1-1	TRBD1	CASSLTGAEAFF	TGTGCCAGCAGCTTGACAGGGGCTGAAGCTTTCTTT
15	few	TRBV18	TRBJ2-2	TRBD1	CASSLDRANTGELFF	TGTGCCAGCTCACTGGACAGGGCGAACACCGGGGAGCTGTTTTTT
13	.	TRBV28	TRBJ2-7	.	CASIRRDTYEQYF	TGTGCCAGCATAAGGAGGGATACCTACGAGCAGTACTTC
13	.	TRBV7-2	TRBJ2-5	.	CASSQGQGETQYF	TGTGCCAGCAGCCAGGGGCAGGGGGAGACCCAGTACTTC
15	.	TRBV7-9	TRBJ1-2	.	CASSLAGDLDYGYTF	TGTGCCAGCAGCTTAGCAGGTGACCTAGACTATGGCTACACCTTC
14	.	TRBV9	TRBJ2-5	.	CASSLGPEGETQYF	TGTGCCAGCAGCCTCGGACCGGAGGGAGAGACCCAGTACTTC
13	.	TRBV29-1	TRBJ1-1	.	CSVQQTVNTEAFF	TGCAGCGTGCAACAGACAGTGAACACTGAAGCTTTCTTT
15	few	TRBV7-3	TRBJ2-5	TRBD2	CASSSGPGGLETQYF	TGTGCCAGCAGCTCTGGACCGGGGGGGTTGGAGACCCAGTACTTC
16	once	TRBV18	TRBJ1-3	TRBD1	CASALGTASSGNTIYF	TGTGCCAGCGCCCTCGGGACAGCTTCCTCTGGAAACACCATATATTTT
15	.	TRBV18	TRBJ2-2	.	CASSPPPRNTGELFF	TGTGCCAGCTCACCACCGCCTAGGAACACCGGGGAGCTGTTTTTT